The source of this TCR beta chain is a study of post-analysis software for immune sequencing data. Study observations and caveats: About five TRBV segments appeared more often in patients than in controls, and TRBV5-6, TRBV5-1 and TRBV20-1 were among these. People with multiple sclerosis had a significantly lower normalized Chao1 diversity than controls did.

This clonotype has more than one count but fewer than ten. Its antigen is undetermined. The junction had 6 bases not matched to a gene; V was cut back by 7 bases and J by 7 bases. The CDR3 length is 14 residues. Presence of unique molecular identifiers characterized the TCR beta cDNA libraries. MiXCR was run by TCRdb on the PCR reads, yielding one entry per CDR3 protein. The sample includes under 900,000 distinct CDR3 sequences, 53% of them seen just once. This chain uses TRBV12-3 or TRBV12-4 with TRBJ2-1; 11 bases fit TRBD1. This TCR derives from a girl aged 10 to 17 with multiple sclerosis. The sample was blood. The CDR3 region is CASTLDRGRNEQFF. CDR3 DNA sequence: TGTGCCAGCACCCTGGACAGGGGGCGGAATGAGCAGTTCTTC.